This TCR beta chain was sequenced for a study of shared clonotypes between healthy human individuals. Background on the study: Donors consisted of a couple of women and a few men between 18 and 49.

Naive CD8 cells were CD45RO-negative, positively selected for CCR7, excluding terminally differentiated effector memory CD45RA+ cells. V lost 3 bases to trimming and J lost 3 bases, with 11 bases between them. Germline CDR1 is MNHEY and CDR2 is SMNVEV (reference sequence). CDR3 length equals 14 residues. Authors' analysis steps: ImmunoSEQ output held junction-only sequences without quality scores, so filtering differed. Using immunoSEQ multiplex PCR, the repertoire was profiled, and TCRdb retains in-frame clones only, with some absent. From that table come the V and J calls and clone size; the DNA was used to work out D and trimming. The repertoire holds approximately 600,000 clones, about 95% seen once, with over 0.1% in the top ten.

This receptor was taken from a woman aged 25 to 45 in good health. Sequencing was done on a sample of naive CD8+ T cells sorted from blood. The rearrangement uses TRBV27 and TRBJ1-1; D might be TRBD1 (6 bases). The CDR3 loop reads CASSLAGAYTEAFF. The CDR3 DNA reads TGTGCCAGCAGTTTGGCAGGGGCTTACACTGAAGCTTTCTTT.